The TCR beta chain under discussion was sequenced for a study of blood T cell repertoires in COVID-19. Whole-study context: COVID-19 samples collected from the United States, Italy and Spain covered acute and convalescent phases. PBMCs, B-cell-depleted T cells, or T cells provided the cDNA or gDNA that made up the material.

CDR3 length: 16 amino acids. Germline V gives CDR1 LGHNA, CDR2 YNFKEQ. Trimming at V came to 2 bases and at J to 10 bases, leaving 8 bases not matched to a gene. Authors' analysis steps: By means of reference gene primer amplification, nucleated cell counts were estimated. Here immunoSEQ multiplex PCR was the method, and the copy in TCRdb shows in-frame clones only, minus some. For V, J and clone size, that table is used; D and trimming come from the DNA. The sample comprises some 150,000 clones, about 86% of which are singletons, and approximately 3.8% rests with the top ten. Material for sequencing was peripheral blood. The chain recombines TRBV4-2 with TRBJ2-1; 13 bases map to TRBD2. The clonotype was recovered from a woman aged 55-75 years with acute or convalescent COVID-19. CDR3 region: CASSQTTSGRAWEQFF. DNA for the CDR3: TGTGCCAGCAGCCAAACAACTAGCGGGAGGGCCTGGGAGCAGTTCTTC.